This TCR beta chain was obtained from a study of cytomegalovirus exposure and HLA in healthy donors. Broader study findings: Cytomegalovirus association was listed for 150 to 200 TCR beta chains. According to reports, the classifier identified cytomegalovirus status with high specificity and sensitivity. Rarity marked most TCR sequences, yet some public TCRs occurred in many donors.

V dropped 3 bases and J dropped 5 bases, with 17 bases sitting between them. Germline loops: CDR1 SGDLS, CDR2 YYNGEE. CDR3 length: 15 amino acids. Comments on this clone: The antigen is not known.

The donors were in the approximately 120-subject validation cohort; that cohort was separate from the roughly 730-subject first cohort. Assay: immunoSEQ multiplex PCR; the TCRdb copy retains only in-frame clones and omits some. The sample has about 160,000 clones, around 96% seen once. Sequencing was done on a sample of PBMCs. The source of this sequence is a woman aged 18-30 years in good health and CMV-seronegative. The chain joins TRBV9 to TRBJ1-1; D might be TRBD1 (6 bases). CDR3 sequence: CASSGQQGLVTEAFF. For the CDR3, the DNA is TGTGCCAGCAGCGGACAACAGGGTCTAGTGACTGAAGCTTTCTTT. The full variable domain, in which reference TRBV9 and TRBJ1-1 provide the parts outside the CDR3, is DSGVTQTPKHLITATGQRVTLRCSPRSGDLSVYWYQQSLDQGLQFLIQYYNGEERAKGNILERFSAQQFPDLHSELNLSSLELGDSALYFCASSGQQGLVTEAFFGQGTRLTVV.